The subject of this entry is one TCR beta chain. What it binds is unknown. The source of the sample is a study of cytomegalovirus exposure and HLA in healthy donors. Study at large: From about 179 million T cells, an earlier analysis saw 110 million or so unique TCR beta sequences.

Researchers ran the PCR with 60 Vbeta and 13 Jbeta primers. TCRdb's table, derived via immunoSEQ multiplex PCR, lists solely in-frame clones and lacks some. The table has under 200,000 clones, roughly 80% seen once; the top ten hold about 1.7%. Study outcomes and limitations: In presence/absence analyses, roughly uniform sequencing depth across donors was assumed. Prediction of most subjects' HLA-A and HLA-B alleles by TCR beta sequences was reportedly accurate.

The source of this sequence is a woman younger than 35 in good health and CMV-seronegative. The specimen sequenced was PBMCs.

The chain's CDR3 is CASRSQGVSGANVLTF. The CDR3 nucleotides are TGTGCCAGCAGATCGCAAGGGGTCTCTGGGGCCAACGTCCTGACTTTC. V gene TRBV7-2 combines with J gene TRBJ2-6; a weak D match, TRBD1 (5 bases). The germline V and J ends were trimmed by 6 bases and 0 bases, with 12 bases remaining between them. Germline CDR1 is SGHTA and CDR2 is FQGNSA. The CDR3 contains 16 residues.